This TCR beta chain is from a study of blood T cell repertoires in COVID-19 (dated by TCRdb to the early 2020s). For the study in its entirety: Collaborator samples came from the United States, Italy and Spain and covered acute and convalescent phases of COVID-19. A de-identified subject ID, COVID-19 status, age in years and sex were almost always included in the sample metadata. Where available, HLA class I and class II types were taken from metadata supplied by the sample provider and were not determined by assay-based typing. The samples were drawn from the first 160 participants of the ongoing ImmuneRACE study and from 1,200 or so subjects provided by 6 global collaborators. The prospective study material was composed of cDNA or gDNA derived from T cells, B-cell-depleted T cells, or PBMCs. Subjects who had been exposed to COVID-19, were actively infected with it, or had recovered from it provided the deeply sampled blood TCRbeta repertoires that made up the dataset. The repertoires were released in a freely available public database meant as a resource for research on the immune response to SARS-CoV-2. The paper as a whole reports these results and caveats: How much clinical and demographic metadata was included differed by source and by participant, and the metadata was provided uncurated.

A remark on this clone: What this receptor recognizes is not known. Base qualities are not provided; no much larger clone lies one nucleotide away.

Ends trimmed: V by 3 bases, J by 1 base; bases unmatched to a gene: 4. Measured from the cysteine to the phenylalanine, the CDR3 is 15 residues long. CDR3 DNA is the only sequence kept; it has 45 bases, read in frame from the first base. Looking up the germline V gene yields CDR1 SGDLS and CDR2 YYNGEE. TCRbeta CDR3 regions were amplified from genomic DNA by means of the immunoSEQ Assay, a bias-controlled multiplex PCR. In the paper's pipeline: Nucleated cell counts per sample were estimated from amplification of reference gene primers within the assay. To quantify the absolute abundance of each unique TCRbeta CDR3 rearrangement, sequence reads were collapsed and filtered. For each sample, productive Simpson clonality was calculated as the square root of Simpson's diversity index across productive rearrangements. TCRdb retrieved this table from immuneACCESS and kept in-frame rearrangements only. Not all clones are present; in checked studies, unresolved V genes account for under half, and no reason is known for the remainder. V and J calls and clone size come straight from that table; D and trimming were deduced from the DNA. This sample comprises 110,000 or so clones, roughly 80% of them detected only once. 1.5% to 1.7% of the sample rests with the top ten.

The collaborating institutions used their own protocols to collect whole blood in K2EDTA tubes. For TCRbeta analysis, collaborators shipped samples as frozen whole blood, isolated PBMCs, or DNA extracted from either of those sample types. Sequences were obtained from peripheral blood. The sequence came from a man aged 45-65 years with acute or convalescent COVID-19. Here the chain combines TRBV9 and TRBJ2-1; TRBD2 fits 7 bases in the junction. The sequenced DNA: TGTGCCAGCAGCGCAGCGGGGACTTCCTACAATGAGCAGTTCTTC. This is translated as CASSAAGTSYNEQFF.